Each of the 4 T cell receptor beta chains below was sequenced from the same sample in a study of blood T cell repertoires in COVID-19. Assay: immunoSEQ multiplex PCR; the TCRdb copy retains only in-frame clones and omits some. Of approximately 300,000 clones detected, 80% to 95% appear once; the ten largest clones hold 6% to 7%. The sample consisted of peripheral blood. The receptors were gathered from a woman in her twenties or thirties with COVID-19, enrolled during active disease.

The chain recombines TRBV6-5 with TRBJ2-7; 7 nucleotides line up with TRBD1. V gave up 7 bases and J gave up 3 bases; unmatched junction bases: 6. The V gene's germline CDR1 is MNHEY and CDR2 SVGAGI. This CDR3 region has 13 residues. The CDR3 DNA follows: TGTGCCAGCATTGGGGACAGCCACTACGAGCAGTACTTC. Encoded protein: CASIGDSHYEQYF.

The chain has TRBV4-2 and TRBJ2-3; no firm D call. Looked up from germline, CDR1 is LGHNA and CDR2 is YNFKEQ. Trimming pared 0 bases from V and 2 bases from J, leaving 12 bases between. There are 16 residues in the CDR3. CDR3 amino acids: CASSQDESSHTDTQYF. In DNA, the CDR3 is TGTGCCAGCAGCCAAGATGAGAGTAGTCACACAGATACGCAGTATTTT.

CDR3 in amino acids: CASRTTTNYGYTF. The CDR3 DNA is TGTGCCAGTAGGACGACAACTAACTATGGCTACACCTTC. The gene calls are TRBV19 and TRBJ1-2; no firm D call. This CDR3 comprises 13 residues. Germline values: CDR1 LNHDA, CDR2 SQIVND (reference sequence). V lost 6 bases to trimming and J lost 0 bases, with 8 bases between them.

The CDR3 here is CASSIVGGRVGNQPQHF. For the CDR3, the DNA is TGTGCCAGTAGTATAGTCGGGGGGCGCGTTGGCAATCAGCCCCAGCATTTT. The chain recombines TRBV19 with TRBJ1-5, with D possibly matching TRBD1 (6 bases). The CDR3 consists of 17 residues. V gave up 1 base and J gave up 2 bases, with 15 bases separating them. Germline CDR1 LNHDA, CDR2 SQIVND (reference sequence).